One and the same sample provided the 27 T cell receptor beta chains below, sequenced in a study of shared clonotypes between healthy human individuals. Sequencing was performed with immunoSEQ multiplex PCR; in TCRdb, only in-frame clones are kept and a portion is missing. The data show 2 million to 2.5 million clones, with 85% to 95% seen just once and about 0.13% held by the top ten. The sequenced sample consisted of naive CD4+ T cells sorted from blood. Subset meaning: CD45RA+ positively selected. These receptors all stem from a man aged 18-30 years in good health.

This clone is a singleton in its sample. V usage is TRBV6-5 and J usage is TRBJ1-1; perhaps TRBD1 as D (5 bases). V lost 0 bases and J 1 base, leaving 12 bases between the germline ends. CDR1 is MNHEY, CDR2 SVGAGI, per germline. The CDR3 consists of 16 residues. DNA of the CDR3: TGTGCCAGCAGTTACTCCACCCAGACAGCGAACACTGAAGCTTTCTTT. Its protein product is CASSYSTQTANTEAFF.

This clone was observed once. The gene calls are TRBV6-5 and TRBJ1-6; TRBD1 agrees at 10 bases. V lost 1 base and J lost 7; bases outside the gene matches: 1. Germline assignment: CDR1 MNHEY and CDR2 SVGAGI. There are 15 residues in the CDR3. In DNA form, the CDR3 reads TGTGCCAGCAGTTACTTGGGACAGGGGAATTCACCCCTCCACTTT. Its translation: CASSYLGQGNSPLHF.

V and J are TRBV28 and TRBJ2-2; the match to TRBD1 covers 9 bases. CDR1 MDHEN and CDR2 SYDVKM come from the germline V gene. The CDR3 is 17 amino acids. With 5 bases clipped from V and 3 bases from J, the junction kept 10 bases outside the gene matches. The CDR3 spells CASSAGTGQFDTGELFF. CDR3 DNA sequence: TGTGCCAGCAGTGCCGGGACAGGGCAATTCGACACCGGGGAGCTGTTTTTT.

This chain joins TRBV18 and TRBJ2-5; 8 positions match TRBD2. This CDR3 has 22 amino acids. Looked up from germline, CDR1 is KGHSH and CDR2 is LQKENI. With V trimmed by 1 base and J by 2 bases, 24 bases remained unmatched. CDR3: CASSPRITRQKLAADVQETQYF. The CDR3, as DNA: TGTGCCAGCTCACCACGCATAACACGCCAAAAACTAGCGGCCGACGTTCAAGAGACCCAGTACTTC.

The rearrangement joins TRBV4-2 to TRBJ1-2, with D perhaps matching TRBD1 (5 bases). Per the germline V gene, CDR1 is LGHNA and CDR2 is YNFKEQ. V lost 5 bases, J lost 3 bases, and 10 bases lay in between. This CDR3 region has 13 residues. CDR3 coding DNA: TGTGCCAGCAGCTACCAGGGAGACTATGGCTACACCTTC. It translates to CASSYQGDYGYTF.

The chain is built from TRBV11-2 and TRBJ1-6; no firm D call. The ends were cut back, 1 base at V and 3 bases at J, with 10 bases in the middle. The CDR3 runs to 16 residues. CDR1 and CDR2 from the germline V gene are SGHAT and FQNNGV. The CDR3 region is CASSLAAGDYNSPLHF. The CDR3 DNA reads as TGTGCCAGCAGCTTAGCCGCAGGAGACTATAATTCACCCCTCCACTTT.

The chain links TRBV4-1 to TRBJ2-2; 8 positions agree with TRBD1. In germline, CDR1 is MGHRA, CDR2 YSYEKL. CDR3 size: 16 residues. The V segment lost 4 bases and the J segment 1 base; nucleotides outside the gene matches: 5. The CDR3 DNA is TGCGCCAGCAGCCCTCGGACAGGGCAGAACACCGGGGAGCTGTTTTTT. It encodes CASSPRTGQNTGELFF.

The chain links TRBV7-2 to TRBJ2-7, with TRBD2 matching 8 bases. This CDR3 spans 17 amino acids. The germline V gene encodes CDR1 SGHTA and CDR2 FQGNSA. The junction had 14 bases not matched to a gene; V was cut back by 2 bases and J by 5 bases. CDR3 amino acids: CASSLTGVASGFNEQYF. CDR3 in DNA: TGTGCCAGCAGCTTAACCGGGGTGGCTAGCGGGTTCAACGAGCAGTACTTC.

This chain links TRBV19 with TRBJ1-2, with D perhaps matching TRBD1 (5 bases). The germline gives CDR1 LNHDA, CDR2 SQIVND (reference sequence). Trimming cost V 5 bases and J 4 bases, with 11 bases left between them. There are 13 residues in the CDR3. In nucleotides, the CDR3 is TGTGCCAGTAGTGCCAGGGCTGCCTATGGCTACACCTTC. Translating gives CASSARAAYGYTF.

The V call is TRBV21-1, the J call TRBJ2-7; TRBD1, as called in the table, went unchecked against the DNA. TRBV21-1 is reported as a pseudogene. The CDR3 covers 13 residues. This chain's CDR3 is CASSKKKGYEQYF. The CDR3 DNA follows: TGTGCCAGCAGCAAAAAAAAGGGGTACGAGCAGTACTTC.

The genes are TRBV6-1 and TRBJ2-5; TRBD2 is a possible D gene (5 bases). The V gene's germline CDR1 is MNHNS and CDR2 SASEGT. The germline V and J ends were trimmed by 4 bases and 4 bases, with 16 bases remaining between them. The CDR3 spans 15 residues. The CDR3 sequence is CASSADGNAGETQYF. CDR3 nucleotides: TGTGCCAGCAGTGCTGACGGAAACGCGGGAGAGACCCAGTACTTC.

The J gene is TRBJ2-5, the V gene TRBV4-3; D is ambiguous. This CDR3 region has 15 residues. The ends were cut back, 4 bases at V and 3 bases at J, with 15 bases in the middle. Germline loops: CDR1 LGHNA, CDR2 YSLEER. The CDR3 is CASSLSWAVKETQYF. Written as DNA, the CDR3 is TGCGCCAGCAGCCTCTCCTGGGCAGTGAAAGAGACCCAGTACTTC.

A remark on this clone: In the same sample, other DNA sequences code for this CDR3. The CDR3 sequence: CASSLEAGPYEQYF. Here the CDR3 DNA reads TGTGCCAGCAGCTTAGAGGCGGGTCCCTACGAGCAGTACTTC. The chain recombines TRBV7-2 with TRBJ2-7; D possibly corresponds to TRBD2 (5 bases). V lost 1 base and J lost 2, with 9 bases in between. Germline V gene data show CDR1 as SGHTA and CDR2 as FQGNSA. The CDR3 covers 14 residues.

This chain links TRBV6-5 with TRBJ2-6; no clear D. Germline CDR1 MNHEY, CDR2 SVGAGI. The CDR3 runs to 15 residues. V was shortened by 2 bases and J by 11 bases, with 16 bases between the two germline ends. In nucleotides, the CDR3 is TGTGCCAGCAGTTACACCGCGACCGACCGGCACGTCCTGACTTTC. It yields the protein CASSYTATDRHVLTF.

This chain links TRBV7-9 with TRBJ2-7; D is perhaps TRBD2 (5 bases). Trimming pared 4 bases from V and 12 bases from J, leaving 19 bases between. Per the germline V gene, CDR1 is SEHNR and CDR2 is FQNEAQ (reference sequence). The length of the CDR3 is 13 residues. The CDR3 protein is CASSSMDGGFRYF. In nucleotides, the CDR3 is TGTGCCAGCAGCTCCATGGACGGAGGATTTAGGTACTTC. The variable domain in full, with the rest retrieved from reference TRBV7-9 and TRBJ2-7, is DTGVSQNPRHKITKRGQNVTFRCDPISEHNRLYWYRQTLGQGPEFLTYFQNEAQLEKSRLLSDRFSAERPKGSFSTLEIQRTEQGDSAMYLCASSSMDGGFRYFGPGTRLTVT.

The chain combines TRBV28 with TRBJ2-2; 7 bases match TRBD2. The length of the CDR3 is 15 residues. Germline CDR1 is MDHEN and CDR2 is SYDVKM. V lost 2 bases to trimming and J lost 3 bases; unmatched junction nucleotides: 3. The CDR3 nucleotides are TGTGCCAGCAGTTTAGGGGGGGTTCACACCGGGGAGCTGTTTTTT. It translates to CASSLGGVHTGELFF.

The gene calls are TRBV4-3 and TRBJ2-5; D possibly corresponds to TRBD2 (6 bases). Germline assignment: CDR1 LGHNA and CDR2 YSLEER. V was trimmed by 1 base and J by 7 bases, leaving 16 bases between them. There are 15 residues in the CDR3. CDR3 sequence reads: CASSQVRGTSGTQYF. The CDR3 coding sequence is TGCGCCAGCAGCCAAGTTCGGGGGACCAGCGGGACCCAGTACTTC.

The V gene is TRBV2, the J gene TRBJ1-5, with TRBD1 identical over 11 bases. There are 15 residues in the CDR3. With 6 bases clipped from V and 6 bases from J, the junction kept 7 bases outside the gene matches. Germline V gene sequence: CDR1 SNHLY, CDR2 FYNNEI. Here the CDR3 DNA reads TGTGCCAGCAGCCTATCGGACAGGGGGCTTCAGCCCCAGCATTTT. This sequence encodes CASSLSDRGLQPQHF.

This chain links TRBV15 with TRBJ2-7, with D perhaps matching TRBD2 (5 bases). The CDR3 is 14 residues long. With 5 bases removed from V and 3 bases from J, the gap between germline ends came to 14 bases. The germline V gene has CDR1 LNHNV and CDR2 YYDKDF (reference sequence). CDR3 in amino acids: CATSVRTGIYEQYF. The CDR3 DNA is TGTGCCACCAGCGTAAGGACGGGGATCTACGAGCAGTACTTC.

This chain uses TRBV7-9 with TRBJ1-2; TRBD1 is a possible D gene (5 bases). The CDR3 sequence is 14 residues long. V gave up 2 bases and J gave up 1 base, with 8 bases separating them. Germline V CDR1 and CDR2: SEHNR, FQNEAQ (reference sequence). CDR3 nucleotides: TGTGCCAGCAGCTTATCGGGGGTTAACTATGGCTACACCTTC. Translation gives CASSLSGVNYGYTF.

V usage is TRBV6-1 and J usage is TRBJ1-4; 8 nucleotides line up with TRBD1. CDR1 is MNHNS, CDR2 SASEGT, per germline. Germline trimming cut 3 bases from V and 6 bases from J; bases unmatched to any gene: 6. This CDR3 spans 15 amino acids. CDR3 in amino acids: CASSDRGRIYEKLFF. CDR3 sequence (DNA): TGTGCCAGCAGTGACAGGGGGCGAATCTATGAAAAACTGTTTTTT.

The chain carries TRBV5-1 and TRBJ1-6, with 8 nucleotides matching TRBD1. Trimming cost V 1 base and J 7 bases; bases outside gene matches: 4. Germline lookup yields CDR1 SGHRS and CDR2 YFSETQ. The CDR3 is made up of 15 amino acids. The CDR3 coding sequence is TGCGCCAGCAGCTTGCCAACAGGGGGGAATTCACCCCTCCACTTT. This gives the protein CASSLPTGGNSPLHF.

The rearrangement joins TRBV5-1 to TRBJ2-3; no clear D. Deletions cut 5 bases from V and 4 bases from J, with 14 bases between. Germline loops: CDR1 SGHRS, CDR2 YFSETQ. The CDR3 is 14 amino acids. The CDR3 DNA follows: TGCGCCAGCAGATTGAACTTCCCGCCAGATACGCAGTATTTT. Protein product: CASRLNFPPDTQYF. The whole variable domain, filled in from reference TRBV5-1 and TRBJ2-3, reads KAGVTQTPRYLIKTRGQQVTLSCSPISGHRSVSWYQQTPGQGLQFLFEYFSETQRNKGNFPGRFSGRQFSNSRSEMNVSTLELGDSALYLCASRLNFPPDTQYFGPGTRLTVL.

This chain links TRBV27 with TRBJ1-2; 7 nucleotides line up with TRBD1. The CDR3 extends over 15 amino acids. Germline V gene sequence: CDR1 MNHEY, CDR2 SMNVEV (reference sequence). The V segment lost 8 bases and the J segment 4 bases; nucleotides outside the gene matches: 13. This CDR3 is CASGDRVQTIYGYTF. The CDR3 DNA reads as TGTGCCAGCGGTGACAGGGTCCAAACCATCTATGGCTACACCTTC.

CDR3 sequence reads: CASSEGSSSGNTIYF. CDR3 sequence (DNA): TGTGCCAGCAGTGAAGGCAGCAGCTCTGGAAACACCATATATTTT. V usage is TRBV2 and J usage is TRBJ1-3; D uncertain. V was clipped by 1 base and J by 0 bases, with 7 bases between them. This CDR3 has 15 residues. The germline gives CDR1 SNHLY, CDR2 FYNNEI.

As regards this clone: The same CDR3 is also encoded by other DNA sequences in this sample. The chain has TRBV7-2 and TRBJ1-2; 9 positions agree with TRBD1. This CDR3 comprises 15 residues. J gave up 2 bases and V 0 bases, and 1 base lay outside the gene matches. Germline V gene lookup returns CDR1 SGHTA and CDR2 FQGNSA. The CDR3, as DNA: TGTGCCAGCAGCTTAGCCGGGACAGGGAACTATGGCTACACCTTC. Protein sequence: CASSLAGTGNYGYTF.

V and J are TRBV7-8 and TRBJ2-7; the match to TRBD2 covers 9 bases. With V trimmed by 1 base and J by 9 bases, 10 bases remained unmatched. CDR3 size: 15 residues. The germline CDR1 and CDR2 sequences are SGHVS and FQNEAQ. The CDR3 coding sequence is TGTGCCAGCAGCTTAGAGGCTAGCGGGGCCCTCCGGCAGTACTTC. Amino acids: CASSLEASGALRQYF. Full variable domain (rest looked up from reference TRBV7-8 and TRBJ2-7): GAGVSQSPRYKVAKRGQDVALRCDPISGHVSLFWYQQALGQGPEFLTYFQNEAQLDKSGLPSDRFFAERPEGSVSTLKIQRTQQEDSAVYLCASSLEASGALRQYFGPGTRLTVT.